Listed here are 32 T cell receptor beta chains from one sample, sequenced in a study of vaccination effects on CD4 cells after COVID-19 (dated by TCRdb to between 2021 and 2022). Library preparation used the immunoSEQ multiplex PCR assay. TCRdb mirrors the immuneACCESS table, restricted to in-frame sequences. Some clones are absent from its copies; in checked studies, under half trace to an unresolved V gene, and the reason for the others is unknown. The sample includes 20,000 to 30,000 clones, with approximately 70% observed a single time. The ten largest clones represent around 5.4% of the sample. The antigens of these receptors remain unknown. In the ViraFEST assay, PBMC were stimulated with viral peptide pools, and TCR sequencing was then used to find antigen-specific CD4+ T cell clonotypes based on their expansion. After less than 13 days of culture, CD4+ T cells were isolated with the EasySep CD4+ T cell isolation kit. Negative nucleocapsid antibody results before and after vaccination confirmed that the healthy vaccine recipients had no prior SARS-CoV-2 infection.

This material consisted of CD4+ T cells from PBMCs cultured with SARS-CoV-2 spike peptides, taken before COVID-19 vaccination. The cell subset or site label, as the study defines it: SARS-CoV-2 spike overlapping peptide pool stimulation. These receptors came from a human donor who received a COVID-19 vaccine.

The chain couples TRBV7-6 to TRBJ1-6; D unclear. The CDR3 is made up of 13 amino acids. Between the trimmed V and J ends, which lost 5 bases and 7 bases, there was a span of 9 bases. CDR1 is SGHVS and CDR2 is FNYEAQ in the germline V gene. CDR3 protein: CASSENFNSPLHF. The DNA for the CDR3 is TGTGCCAGCAGCGAAAATTTCAATTCACCCCTCCACTTT.

This rearrangement joins TRBV5-4 to TRBJ2-5; D tentatively fits TRBD1 or TRBD2 (6 bases each). Germline V gene data show CDR1 as SGHNT and CDR2 as YYREEE (reference sequence). V shed 2 bases and J shed 5 bases, with 10 bases lying between them. The CDR3 loop spans 13 amino acids. CDR3 residues: CASSFDGGETQYF. The CDR3 nucleotides are TGTGCCAGCAGCTTCGACGGGGGCGAGACCCAGTACTTC.

This clone turned up a few times. V and J are TRBV7-7 and TRBJ2-1; 9 bases line up with TRBD2. The junction had 7 bases not matched to a gene; V was cut back by 5 bases and J by 5 bases. The CDR3 spans 15 residues. CDR1 is SSHAT and CDR2 is FNYEAQ in the germline V gene (reference sequence). The CDR3 nucleotides read TGTGCCAGCAGCCCCAAGGGACTAGCAAACAATGAGCAGTTCTTC. Its protein is CASSPKGLANNEQFF.

Regarding this clone: Other DNA sequences within the sample encode an identical CDR3. V gene TRBV7-9 combines with J gene TRBJ1-5; 7 bases line up with TRBD1. V was pared by 1 base and J by 7 bases, with 4 bases of the junction left unmatched. This CDR3 is built from 14 residues. Germline CDR1 is SEHNR and CDR2 is FQNEAQ (reference sequence). This CDR3 reads CASSLGQGGQPQHF. In DNA form, the CDR3 reads TGTGCCAGCAGCTTAGGACAGGGAGGCCAGCCCCAGCATTTT.

The chain recombines TRBV14 with TRBJ2-3; 9 bases fit TRBD2. V shed 1 base and J 1 base; nucleotides not matched to a gene: 0. CDR1 is SGHDN and CDR2 is FVKESK in the germline V gene. This CDR3 has 15 amino acids. The CDR3 DNA reads as TGTGCCAGCAGCCAAGGGACTAGCGGCACAGATACGCAGTATTTT. It codes for CASSQGTSGTDTQYF.

As DNA, the CDR3 is TGTGCCAGCAGCGCGGGACTAGCGGGGGTCCAATACACAGATACGCAGTATTTT. Amino acids: CASSAGLAGVQYTDTQYF. The chain recombines TRBV9 with TRBJ2-3; 14 nucleotides line up with TRBD2. The germline gives CDR1 SGDLS, CDR2 YYNGEE. CDR3 length: 18 amino acids. After removal of 3 bases from V and 2 bases from J, the junction contained 8 bases not matched to a gene.

This clone was recorded once. The chain links TRBV3-1 (or the pseudogene TRBV3-2) to TRBJ2-7; D may match TRBD1 or TRBD2 (5 bases each). CDR3 length equals 16 residues. Trimming pared 0 bases from V and 8 bases from J, leaving 20 bases between. Germline V CDR1 and CDR2: LGHDT, YNNKEL (reference sequence). The CDR3 loop reads CASSQDETYTGRQQYF. The DNA of the CDR3 is TGTGCCAGCAGCCAAGATGAGACTTACACGGGGCGCCAGCAGTACTTC.

CDR3 residues: CATSDPDLSYEQYF. The CDR3 DNA reads TGTGCCACCAGTGATCCCGACCTCTCCTACGAGCAGTACTTC. The gene calls are TRBV24-1 and TRBJ2-7; D remains unclear. CDR1 and CDR2 (germline): KGHDR, SFDVKD. This CDR3 has 14 residues. The V and J ends lost 3 bases and 0 bases respectively, with 8 bases between them.

This clone occurred a few times. This chain links TRBV14 with TRBJ2-5; D possibly corresponds to TRBD2 (6 bases). Per the germline V gene, CDR1 is SGHDN and CDR2 is FVKESK. The CDR3 runs 17 residues. Trimming took off 1 base at V and 2 bases at J, with 17 bases between the two ends. The CDR3 is CASSQGSAWGVQETQYF. CDR3 nucleotides: TGTGCCAGCAGCCAAGGGAGCGCGTGGGGGGTACAAGAGACCCAGTACTTC.

The J gene is TRBJ2-1, the V gene TRBV24-1; 7 nucleotides agree with TRBD1. The germline gives CDR1 KGHDR, CDR2 SFDVKD. Unmatched junction bases numbered 4, after V lost 4 bases and J lost 8 bases. This CDR3 contains 13 residues. In DNA, the CDR3 is TGTGCCACCAGTGACGTAGGGGGCCATGAGCAGTTCTTC. This encodes CATSDVGGHEQFF.

The gene calls are TRBV3-1 (or the pseudogene TRBV3-2) and TRBJ2-1; 9 bases map to TRBD1. CDR3 length: 17 amino acids. The J segment lost 4 bases and the V segment lost 3 bases, leaving 10 bases of the junction unmatched. The germline CDR1 and CDR2 sequences are LGHDT and YNNKEL (reference sequence). CDR3 nucleotide sequence: TGTGCCAGCAGCCAGGGCCGGACAGGGGCGGCGTACAATGAGCAGTTCTTC. This codes for CASSQGRTGAAYNEQFF.

V and J are TRBV2 and TRBJ1-4; unclear D gene. This CDR3 region has 15 residues. Germline V lookup: CDR1 SNHLY, CDR2 FYNNEI. V gave up 6 bases and J gave up 3 bases, with 14 bases separating them. This chain's CDR3 is CASRKETIPNEKLFF. For the CDR3, the DNA is TGTGCCAGCAGGAAGGAGACGATTCCTAATGAAAAACTGTTTTTT.

The genes are TRBV6-5 and TRBJ2-5; TRBD1 might be the D (6 bases). The CDR3 runs to 13 residues. Germline V CDR1 and CDR2: MNHEY, SVGAGI. Trimming removed 7 bases from V and 7 bases from J, with 16 bases in between. CDR3 nucleotide sequence: TGTGCCAGCAAATGGGACAACCCGGGGACCCAGTACTTC. Translation: CASKWDNPGTQYF.

The chain is built from TRBV6-5 and TRBJ2-2; D is ambiguous. This CDR3 has 15 residues. Germline V lookup: CDR1 MNHEY, CDR2 SVGAGI. Trimming pared 8 bases from V and 1 base from J, leaving 14 bases between. The CDR3 loop reads CASRLSTWNTGELFF. Written as DNA, the CDR3 is TGTGCCAGCCGACTGAGTACATGGAACACCGGGGAGCTGTTTTTT.

This chain links TRBV6-4 with TRBJ1-1; no definite D call. Germline CDR1 is MRHNA and CDR2 is SNTAGT. CDR3 length: 13 residues. Between the trimmed V and J ends, which lost 4 bases and 4 bases, there was a span of 10 bases. For the CDR3, the DNA is TGTGCCAGCAGTGCAGACATGATCACTGAAGCTTTCTTT. The encoded protein is CASSADMITEAFF.

The chain employs TRBV5-4 and TRBJ1-4; the match to TRBD1 covers 9 bases. The J segment lost 8 bases and the V segment lost 4 bases, leaving 3 bases of the junction unmatched. The CDR3 loop spans 13 amino acids. CDR1 is SGHNT, CDR2 YYREEE, per germline (reference sequence). CDR3 DNA sequence: TGTGCCAGCAGCCCGGACAGGGGAGAAAAACTGTTTTTT. This translates into CASSPDRGEKLFF.

The rearrangement uses TRBV6-5 and TRBJ2-7; D is unresolved. Germline V lookup: CDR1 MNHEY, CDR2 SVGAGI. The CDR3 sequence is 13 residues long. Trimming shortened V by 8 bases and J by 0 bases, and 11 bases separated the two germline ends. CDR3 coding DNA: TGTGCCAGCTCGAGACTTGACTCCTACGAGCAGTACTTC. This translates into CASSRLDSYEQYF.

The chain has TRBV9 and TRBJ1-1, with D uncertain. The CDR3 is made up of 11 amino acids. CDR1 is SGDLS and CDR2 is YYNGEE in the germline V gene. The CDR3 sequence: CASGRDTEAFF. The CDR3 region has the DNA TGTGCGAGTGGAAGGGACACTGAAGCTTTCTTT. The full variable domain, with the rest looked up from reference TRBV9 and TRBJ1-1, is DSGVTQTPKHLITATGQRVTLRCSPRSGDLSVYWYQQSLDQGLQFLIQYYNGEERAKGNILERFSAQQFPDLHSELNLSSLELGDSALYFCASGRDTEAFFGQGTRLTVV.

The chain is built from TRBV6-2 or TRBV6-3 and TRBJ2-1; 14 bases fit TRBD2. CDR1 MNHEY and CDR2 SVGEGT come from the germline V gene. The CDR3 consists of 16 residues. J was trimmed by 8 bases and V by 1 base; bases with no gene match: 4. CDR3 sequence reads: CASSYWGLAGADEQFF. CDR3 bases: TGTGCCAGCAGTTACTGGGGACTAGCGGGAGCGGATGAGCAGTTCTTC.

V is TRBV6-5 and J is TRBJ2-3, with D unclear. The V and J ends lost 2 bases and 3 bases respectively, with 15 bases between them. The germline V gene encodes CDR1 MNHEY and CDR2 SVGAGI. The CDR3 has 16 residues. DNA for the CDR3: TGTGCCAGCAGTTACACGCCGGGTGCTTGGACAGATACGCAGTATTTT. It codes for CASSYTPGAWTDTQYF.

This clone was seen just once. The rearrangement links TRBV19 to TRBJ2-7, with 8 bases lining up with TRBD2. V lost 5 bases, J lost 3 bases, and 12 bases stayed unmatched. CDR1 and CDR2 from the germline V gene are LNHDA and SQIVND (reference sequence). The length of the CDR3 is 16 residues. This CDR3 is CASSLAGSGGLYEQYF. For the CDR3, the DNA is TGTGCCAGTAGTCTCGCTGGGAGCGGGGGCCTCTACGAGCAGTACTTC.

The genes are TRBV3-1 (or the pseudogene TRBV3-2) and TRBJ2-1, with D unresolved. V lost 0 bases to trimming and J lost 4 bases, with 13 bases between them. This CDR3 region has 16 residues. CDR1 LGHDT and CDR2 YNNKEL come from the germline V gene (reference sequence). CDR3 nucleotides: TGTGCCAGCAGCCAAGATGCTAGTAAGCCTTACAATGAGCAGTTCTTC. Its protein is CASSQDASKPYNEQFF.

The V gene is TRBV7-9, the J gene TRBJ1-1, with D hard to call. This CDR3 spans 11 amino acids. V lost 6 bases and J lost 7, with 9 bases in between. CDR1 and CDR2 from the germline V gene are SEHNR and FQNEAQ (reference sequence). CDR3 bases: TGTGCCAGCAGTCGGGCCTATGAAGCTTTCTTT. Residues: CASSRAYEAFF.

The chain uses TRBV5-1 and TRBJ1-2; TRBD1 aligns across 7 bases. The CDR3 is 15 amino acids. CDR1 and CDR2 (germline): SGHRS, YFSETQ. Trimming cost V 4 bases and J 8 bases; bases outside gene matches: 14. The CDR3 bases are TGCGCCAGCAGCCCCTCTGGGGAGGGGGCTAGGGGCTACACCTTC. Translation gives CASSPSGEGARGYTF.

The J gene is TRBJ2-3, the V gene TRBV7-8, with 8 nucleotides matching TRBD2. The CDR3 is 16 residues long. The germline V gene has CDR1 SGHVS and CDR2 FQNEAQ. J lost 3 bases, V lost 2 bases, and 7 bases had no gene match. The DNA for the CDR3 is TGTGCCAGCAGCTTAAACGGGAGGGTTAGGACAGATACGCAGTATTTT. It translates to CASSLNGRVRTDTQYF.

The chain uses TRBV9 and TRBJ1-1; D is uncertain. From germline, CDR1 is SGDLS and CDR2 YYNGEE. V lost 2 bases, J lost 0 bases, and 8 bases lay in between. CDR3 size: 14 residues. The CDR3 sequence is CASSVRSVNTEAFF. The CDR3 region has the DNA TGTGCCAGCAGCGTCCGCAGTGTGAACACTGAAGCTTTCTTT.

The rearrangement uses TRBV10-3 and TRBJ1-1; 8 bases line up with TRBD1. J lost 3 bases, V lost 6 bases, and 15 bases had no gene match. Germline CDR1 and CDR2: ENHRY and SYGVKD. This CDR3 region has 17 residues. CDR3 amino acids: CAIRTKEVDRGYTEAFF. The CDR3 DNA follows: TGTGCCATCAGAACCAAAGAAGTAGACAGGGGATACACTGAAGCTTTCTTT.

This rearrangement joins TRBV18 to TRBJ2-1; 8 nucleotides match TRBD1. V was clipped by 4 bases and J by 4 bases; unmatched bases: 6. Germline V gene lookup returns CDR1 KGHSH and CDR2 LQKENI. The CDR3 runs 15 residues. CDR3 loop: CASSLGQGSYNEQFF. In DNA, the CDR3 is TGTGCCAGCTCACTCGGACAGGGATCGTACAATGAGCAGTTCTTC.

V is TRBV10-3 and J is TRBJ2-1; the match to TRBD1 covers 7 bases. V shed 6 bases and J 4 bases; nucleotides not matched to a gene: 12. Germline V CDR1 and CDR2: ENHRY, SYGVKD. The CDR3 consists of 16 residues. The CDR3 reads CAISPTEKGQYNEQFF. The CDR3 DNA reads TGTGCCATCAGCCCTACCGAAAAGGGACAGTACAATGAGCAGTTCTTC.

The chain carries TRBV19 and TRBJ2-1, with 9 bases matching TRBD2. Looked up from germline, CDR1 is LNHDA and CDR2 is SQIVND (reference sequence). The ends lost 6 bases at V and 4 bases at J; junction bases unmatched: 7. The length of the CDR3 is 15 residues. The CDR3 sequence: CASSYTSGSYNEQFF. In nucleotides, the CDR3 is TGTGCCAGTAGCTATACTAGCGGGTCGTACAATGAGCAGTTCTTC.

This clone showed up just a few times. Written as DNA, the CDR3 is TGTGCCAGCAGCTTGCGCACAGGGGCGGGAGAGACCCAGTACTTC. It encodes CASSLRTGAGETQYF. The chain combines TRBV5-4 with TRBJ2-5; 7 bases match TRBD1. With V trimmed by 1 base and J by 4 bases, 7 bases remained unmatched. In germline, CDR1 is SGHNT, CDR2 YYREEE (reference sequence). CDR3 length equals 15 residues. Full variable domain (missing parts from reference TRBV5-4 and TRBJ2-5): ETGVTQSPTHLIKTRGQQVTLRCSSQSGHNTVSWYQQALGQGPQFIFQYYREEENGRGNFPPRFSGLQFPNYSSELNVNALELDDSALYLCASSLRTGAGETQYFGPGTRLLVL.

This chain joins TRBV6-5 and TRBJ1-2; TRBD1 might be the D (5 bases). Germline loops: CDR1 MNHEY, CDR2 SVGAGI. The ends were cut back, 6 bases at V and 5 bases at J, with 16 bases in the middle. The CDR3 is made up of 14 amino acids. The CDR3: CASRVGVGQYGYTF. For the CDR3, the DNA is TGTGCCAGCAGGGTAGGGGTTGGCCAGTATGGCTACACCTTC.